A selection of T cell receptor beta chains follows, all from one sample in a study of T cells after posttransplantation cyclophosphamide. Measured with immunoSEQ multiplex PCR; TCRdb has only the in-frame clones, and not every one. The repertoire consists of some 4,100 clones, none detected only once. Sequenced here: PBMCs, sampled after allogeneic stem cell transplant with posttransplant cyclophosphamide. These receptors originate from a female patient younger than 35 who received an allogeneic stem cell transplant from an unrelated donor, was CMV-positive, and had acute GVHD only. Part of the T cells may come from the graft donor. The CDR3 runs from the conserved cysteine through the conserved F or W. Each record gives: J gene, clone size, D gene, V gene, CDR3 DNA, CDR3 protein. A D gene is named only where the DNA matches it firmly. Some rows have no size entry. The others give once, few or many, or a class for an expanded clone.

j_gene: TRBJ1-5; abundance: many; d_gene: .; v_gene: TRBV27; CDR3nt: TGTGCCAGCAGTTCGGCAGGGTCCAGTAATCAGCCCCAGCATTTT; CDR3aa: CASSSAGSSNQPQHF
j_gene: TRBJ2-3; abundance: medium-sized; d_gene: .; v_gene: TRBV28; CDR3nt: TGTGCCAGCAGTTTTTTGTCAGGGACAGATACGCAGTATTTT; CDR3aa: CASSFLSGTDTQYF
j_gene: TRBJ2-3; abundance: few; d_gene: .; v_gene: TRBV27; CDR3nt: TGTGCCAGCAGTTTATCGCGCAGGAACACAGATACGCAGTATTTT; CDR3aa: CASSLSRRNTDTQYF
j_gene: TRBJ2-7; abundance: .; d_gene: TRBD1; v_gene: TRBV7-9; CDR3nt: TGTGCCAGCAGCCGCACGACAGGGTACTACGAGCAGTACTTC; CDR3aa: CASSRTTGYYEQYF
j_gene: TRBJ1-1; abundance: few; d_gene: .; v_gene: TRBV11-2; CDR3nt: TGTGCCAGCAGCAGCAGCGGGCACCCTGCGGCTGAAGCTTTCTTT; CDR3aa: CASSSSGHPAAEAFF
j_gene: TRBJ2-1; abundance: many; d_gene: .; v_gene: TRBV27; CDR3nt: TGTGCCAGCAGTTTTTCTTTGGGCTTCGGGCAGTTCTTC; CDR3aa: CASSFSLGFGQFF
j_gene: TRBJ2-1; abundance: many; d_gene: .; v_gene: TRBV7-3; CDR3nt: TGTGCCAGCAGCTTAATGAGGGCCAGCTCCTACAATGAGCAGTTCTTC; CDR3aa: CASSLMRASSYNEQFF
j_gene: TRBJ2-7; abundance: few; d_gene: TRBD2; v_gene: TRBV14; CDR3nt: TGTGCCAGCAGCCAAGTAGCGGGGGGCGCGAACGAGCAGTACTTC; CDR3aa: CASSQVAGGANEQYF
j_gene: TRBJ2-2; abundance: many; d_gene: TRBD2; v_gene: TRBV5-1; CDR3nt: TGCGCCAGCAGCTTGGGGCCAGCGGGAGCCTCCGGGGAGCTGTTTTTT; CDR3aa: CASSLGPAGASGELFF
j_gene: TRBJ1-1; abundance: medium-sized; d_gene: .; v_gene: TRBV19; CDR3nt: TGTGCCAGTACCCCACACAGCGGGAACACTGAAGCTTTCTTT; CDR3aa: CASTPHSGNTEAFF
j_gene: TRBJ1-1; abundance: medium-sized; d_gene: .; v_gene: TRBV11-1; CDR3nt: TGTGCCAGCAGCTTAGGGGGGGTGAACACTGAAGCTTTCTTT; CDR3aa: CASSLGGVNTEAFF